The entry below describes one T cell receptor (beta chain). Its specificity is not known. These data belong to a study of cytomegalovirus exposure and HLA in healthy donors. Study-wide results and caveats: High specificity and sensitivity for cytomegalovirus status were reported for the classifier. TCR beta chain V- and J-gene trimming was linked, in a later analysis, to a missense variant in DCLRE1C.

Primers included in the PCR were 60 Vbeta and 13 Jbeta primers. Measured with immunoSEQ multiplex PCR; TCRdb has only the in-frame clones, and not every one. The data contain 160,000 or so clones, about 72% of them seen just once; the ten biggest clones take up approximately 1.5%. The sequence came from a male donor in good health and CMV-seronegative. The specimen sequenced was PBMCs.

The CDR3 here is CASGWDSETQYF. CDR3 sequence (DNA): TGTGCTAGTGGTTGGGACTCAGAGACCCAGTACTTC. This chain links TRBV12-5 with TRBJ2-5; tentative D call: TRBD2 (6 bases). V lost 4 bases and J lost 4, with 7 bases in between. The length of the CDR3 is 12 residues. Germline CDR1 LGHNT, CDR2 FRNRAP. Variable domain in full (rest from reference TRBV12-5 and TRBJ2-5): DARVTQTPRHKVTEMGQEVTMRCQPILGHNTVFWYRQTMMQGLELLAYFRNRAPLDDSGMPKDRFSAEMPDATLATLKIQPSEPRDSAVYFCASGWDSETQYFGPGTRLLVL.